This T cell receptor (beta chain) appears in the sequencing data of a study of cytomegalovirus exposure and HLA in healthy donors. Whole-study context: The study's early data release held approximately 91 million unique TCRs from HLA-typed donors.

The PCR had 60 Vbeta and 13 Jbeta primers. Some clones are missing from TCRdb's copy, which holds only in-frame ones; the method was immunoSEQ multiplex PCR. The table has about 130,000 clones, roughly three quarters seen once; the top ten hold approximately 1.6%. Study results and caveats: Generally TCR sequences proved uncommon, though certain public TCRs appeared in numerous donors.

Comments on this clone: Antigen specificity is unknown.

Sequencing was performed on PBMCs. The receptor comes from a woman aged 18-35 years in good health and CMV-seronegative.

For the CDR3, the DNA is TGTGCCAGCAGTTCCAGAGGCTACCAAGAGACCCAGTACTTC. Its protein is CASSSRGYQETQYF. This chain joins TRBV6-5 and TRBJ2-5; D gene uncertain. V shed 4 bases and J shed 0 bases, with 9 bases lying between them. The CDR3 loop spans 14 amino acids. The V gene's germline CDR1 is MNHEY and CDR2 SVGAGI.